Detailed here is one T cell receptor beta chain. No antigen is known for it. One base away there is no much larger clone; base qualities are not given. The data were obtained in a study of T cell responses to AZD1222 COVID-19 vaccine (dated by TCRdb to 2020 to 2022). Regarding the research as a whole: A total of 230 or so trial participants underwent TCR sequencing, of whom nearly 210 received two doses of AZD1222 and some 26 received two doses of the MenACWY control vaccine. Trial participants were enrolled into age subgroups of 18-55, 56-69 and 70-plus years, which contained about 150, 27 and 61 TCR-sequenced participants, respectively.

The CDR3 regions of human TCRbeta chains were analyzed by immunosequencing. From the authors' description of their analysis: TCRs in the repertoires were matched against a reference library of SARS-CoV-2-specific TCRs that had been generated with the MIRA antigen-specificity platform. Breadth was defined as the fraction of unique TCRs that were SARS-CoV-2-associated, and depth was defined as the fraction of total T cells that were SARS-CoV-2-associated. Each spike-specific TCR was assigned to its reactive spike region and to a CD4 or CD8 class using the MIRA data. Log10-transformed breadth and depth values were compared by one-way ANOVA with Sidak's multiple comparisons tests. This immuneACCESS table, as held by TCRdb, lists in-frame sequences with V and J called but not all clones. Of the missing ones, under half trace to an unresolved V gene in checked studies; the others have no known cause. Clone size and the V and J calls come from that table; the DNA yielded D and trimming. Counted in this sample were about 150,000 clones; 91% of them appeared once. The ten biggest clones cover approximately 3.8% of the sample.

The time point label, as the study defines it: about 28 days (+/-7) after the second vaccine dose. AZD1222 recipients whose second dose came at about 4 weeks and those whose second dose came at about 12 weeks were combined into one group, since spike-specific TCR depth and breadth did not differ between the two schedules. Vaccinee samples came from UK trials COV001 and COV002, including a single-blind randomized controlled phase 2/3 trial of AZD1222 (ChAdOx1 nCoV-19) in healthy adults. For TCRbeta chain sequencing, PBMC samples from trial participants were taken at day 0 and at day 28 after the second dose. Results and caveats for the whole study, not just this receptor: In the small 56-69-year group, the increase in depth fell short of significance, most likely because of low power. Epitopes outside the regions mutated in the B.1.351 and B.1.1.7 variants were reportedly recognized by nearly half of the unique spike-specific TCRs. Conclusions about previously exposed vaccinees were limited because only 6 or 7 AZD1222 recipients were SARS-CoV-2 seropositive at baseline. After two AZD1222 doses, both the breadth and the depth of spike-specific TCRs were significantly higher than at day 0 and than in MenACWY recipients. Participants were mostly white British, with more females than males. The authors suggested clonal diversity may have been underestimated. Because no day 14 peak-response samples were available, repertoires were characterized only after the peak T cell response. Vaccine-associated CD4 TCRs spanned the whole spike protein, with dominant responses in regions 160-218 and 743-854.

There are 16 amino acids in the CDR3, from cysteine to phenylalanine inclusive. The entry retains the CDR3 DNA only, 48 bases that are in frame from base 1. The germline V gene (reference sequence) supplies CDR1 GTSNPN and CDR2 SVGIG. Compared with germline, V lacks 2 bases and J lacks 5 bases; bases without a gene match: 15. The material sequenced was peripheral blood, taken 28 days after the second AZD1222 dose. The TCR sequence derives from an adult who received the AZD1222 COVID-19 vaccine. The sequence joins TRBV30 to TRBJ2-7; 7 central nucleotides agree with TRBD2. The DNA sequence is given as TGTGCCTGGAGTAGGGAGGGGCGATGGCGGGGTCACGAGCAGTACTTC. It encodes CAWSREGRWRGHEQYF.